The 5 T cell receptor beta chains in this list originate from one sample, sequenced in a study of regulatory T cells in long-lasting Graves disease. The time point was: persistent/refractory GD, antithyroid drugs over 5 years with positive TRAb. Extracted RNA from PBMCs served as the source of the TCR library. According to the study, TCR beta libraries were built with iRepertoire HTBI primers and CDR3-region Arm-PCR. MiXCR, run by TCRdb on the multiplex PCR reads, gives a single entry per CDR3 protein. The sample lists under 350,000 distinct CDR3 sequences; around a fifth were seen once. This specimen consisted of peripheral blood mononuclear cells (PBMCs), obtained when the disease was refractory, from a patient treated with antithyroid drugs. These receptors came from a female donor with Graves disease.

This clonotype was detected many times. In DNA, the CDR3 is TGTGCCAGCAGTTTAAGCGGGGGCGGGAACACTGAAGCTTTCTTT. Protein sequence: CASSLSGGGNTEAFF. The chain links TRBV28 to TRBJ1-1, with D maybe TRBD1 (6 bases). The germline V gene has CDR1 MDHEN and CDR2 SYDVKM. The CDR3 is made up of 15 amino acids. V gave up 2 bases and J gave up 1 base, with 11 bases separating them.

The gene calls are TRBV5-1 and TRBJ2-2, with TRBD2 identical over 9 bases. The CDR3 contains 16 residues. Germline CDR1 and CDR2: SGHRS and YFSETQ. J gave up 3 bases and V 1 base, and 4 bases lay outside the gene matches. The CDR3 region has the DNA TGCGCCAGCAGCTTGATGACTAGCGGAGACACCGGGGAGCTGTTTTTT. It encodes CASSLMTSGDTGELFF.

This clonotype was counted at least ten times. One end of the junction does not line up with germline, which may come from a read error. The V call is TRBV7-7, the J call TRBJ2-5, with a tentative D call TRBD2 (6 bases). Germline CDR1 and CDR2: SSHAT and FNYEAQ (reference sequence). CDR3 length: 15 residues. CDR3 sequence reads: CASSLSRGQKETQYF. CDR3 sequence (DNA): TGTGCTAGCAGCTTATCGCGGGGCCAAAAAGAGACCCAGTACTTC.

DNA for the CDR3: TGTGCCAGCAATACAGGGGGAGTTCAGCCCCAGCATTTT. Encoded protein: CASNTGGVQPQHF. The chain is built from TRBV7-2 and TRBJ1-5; 8 positions match TRBD1. The V gene's germline CDR1 is SGHTA and CDR2 FQGNSA. V lost 7 bases to trimming and J lost 6 bases; unmatched junction nucleotides: 5. This CDR3 contains 13 residues.

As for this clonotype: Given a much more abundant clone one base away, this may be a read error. The CDR3: CASSLAPGVNTEAFF. The CDR3 coding sequence is TGTGCCAGCAGCTTAGCTCCAGGGGTGAACACTGAAGCTTTCTTT. The chain carries TRBV7-2 and TRBJ1-1; perhaps TRBD1 as D (6 bases). Between the trimmed V and J ends, which lost 0 bases and 0 bases, there was a span of 8 bases. The CDR3 has 15 amino acids. The germline V gene encodes CDR1 SGHTA and CDR2 FQGNSA.